This paragraph covers one TCR beta chain sequence. As yet, its antigen is unknown. This sample is drawn from a study of post-analysis software for immune sequencing data. Findings and caveats of the study: Elevated frequency relative to controls characterized several TRBV segments in patients, TRBV5-6, TRBV5-1 and TRBV20-1 among them.

Tagging with unique molecular identifiers was a feature of the TCR beta cDNA libraries. TCRdb called the PCR reads again in MiXCR, with one record for every CDR3 protein. In the table there are around 400,000 distinct CDR3 sequences, approximately 42% of which are singletons. V shed 0 bases, J shed 0 bases, and the junction held 6 bases outside the gene matches. The CDR3 has 17 residues. In germline, CDR1 is SGHRS, CDR2 YFSETQ. Sequenced: blood. V gene TRBV5-1 combines with J gene TRBJ2-3, with 8 bases matching TRBD2. The sequence was collected from a girl aged 2 to 10 with multiple sclerosis. Written as DNA, the CDR3 is TGCGCCAGCAGCTTGGGATTAGCGGGGACTAGCACAGATACGCAGTATTTT. Translation gives CASSLGLAGTSTDTQYF.